Presented here are 11 T cell receptor beta chains from one specimen sequenced in a study of shared clonotypes between healthy human individuals. CD45RO-negative cells were positively selected for CCR7, leaving out terminally differentiated effector memory CD45RA+ cells. Only in-frame clones appear in the TCRdb table, and some are missing; sequencing was by immunoSEQ multiplex PCR. The sample yields 760,000 or so clones, 96% seen once. The sample comprised naive CD8+ T cells sorted from blood. All receptors derive from a man younger than 45 in good health.

J is TRBJ2-7 and V is TRBV29-1; perhaps TRBD2 as D (5 bases). The CDR3 totals 15 residues. Looked up from germline, CDR1 is SQVTM and CDR2 is ANQGSEA. Trimming removed 4 bases from V and 1 base from J, with 17 bases in between. CDR3 nucleotides: TGCAGCGTTGTTGGAGGTGTAGAGATGTCCTACGAGCAGTACTTC. As protein: CSVVGGVEMSYEQYF.

The table lists this clone with a count of one. This chain joins TRBV7-9 and TRBJ2-1; D remains unclear. The V gene's germline CDR1 is SEHNR and CDR2 FQNEAQ (reference sequence). The V end was cut by 1 base, the J end by 6 bases, with 7 bases between. This CDR3 has 13 residues. The CDR3, as DNA: TGTGCCAGCAGCTTAGGCCCCCCCAATGAGCAGTTCTTC. It yields the protein CASSLGPPNEQFF.

The gene calls are TRBV6-5 and TRBJ2-7; TRBD1 might be the D (6 bases). This CDR3 contains 12 residues. The germline CDR1 and CDR2 sequences are MNHEY and SVGAGI. Trimming shortened V by 6 bases and J by 3 bases, and 9 bases separated the two germline ends. CDR3: CASRTQGYEQYF. The CDR3 nucleotides are TGTGCCAGCAGAACACAGGGCTACGAGCAGTACTTC.

J is TRBJ1-5 and V is TRBV27; TRBD1 matches 7 bases. V lost 5 bases, J lost 0 bases, and 16 bases stayed unmatched. CDR1 and CDR2 (germline): MNHEY, SMNVEV (reference sequence). This CDR3 is 19 amino acids long. The CDR3 bases are TGTGCCAGCAGTCCCCTCCGGACAGGAGAACTTTATAGCAATCAGCCCCAGCATTTT. Translated, it gives CASSPLRTGELYSNQPQHF.

J is TRBJ2-7 and V is TRBV9; no clear D gene. V was clipped by 4 bases and J by 5 bases, with 16 bases between them. The CDR3 consists of 14 residues. Germline CDR1 is SGDLS and CDR2 is YYNGEE. The CDR3 protein is CASSPPSRSDEQYF. The CDR3 DNA reads TGTGCCAGCAGCCCCCCTTCCCGAAGCGACGAGCAGTACTTC.

This clone came up once. The chain uses TRBV5-5 and TRBJ2-1; 11 positions match TRBD2. CDR1 and CDR2 (germline): SGHKS, YYEKEE (reference sequence). There are 18 residues in the CDR3. J was trimmed by 9 bases and V by 3 bases; bases with no gene match: 17. CDR3 loop: CASSSTTPTSGSKVEQFF. CDR3 DNA: TGTGCCAGCAGCTCTACCACCCCTACTAGCGGGAGCAAGGTTGAGCAGTTCTTC. Full variable domain (missing parts from reference TRBV5-5 and TRBJ2-1): DAGVTQSPTHLIKTRGQQVTLRCSPISGHKSVSWYQQVLGQGPQFIFQYYEKEERGRGNFPDRFSARQFPNYSSELNVNALLLGDSALYLCASSSTTPTSGSKVEQFFGPGTRLTVL.

The J gene is TRBJ2-7, the V gene TRBV7-2, with 7 bases that match TRBD2. V shed 6 bases and J 6 bases; nucleotides not matched to a gene: 14. This CDR3 contains 15 residues. Germline loops: CDR1 SGHTA, CDR2 FQGNSA. The CDR3 loop is CASSRRWEGLSEQYF. The CDR3 DNA reads as TGTGCCAGCAGTCGAAGGTGGGAGGGCCTTTCCGAGCAGTACTTC.

This clone was seen only once. The V and J genes are TRBV19 and TRBJ2-5; D may match TRBD1 or TRBD2 (6 bases each). V was trimmed by 5 bases and J by 2 bases, leaving 18 bases between them. This CDR3 is built from 16 residues. CDR1 is LNHDA, CDR2 SQIVND, per germline (reference sequence). Here the CDR3 reads CASSPWGDGQQETQYF. In DNA, the CDR3 is TGTGCCAGTAGTCCATGGGGGGATGGACAGCAAGAGACCCAGTACTTC.

J is TRBJ2-1 and V is TRBV7-9; 8 bases align to TRBD1. CDR1 and CDR2 from the germline V gene are SEHNR and FQNEAQ (reference sequence). V was pared by 5 bases and J by 5 bases, with 14 bases of the junction left unmatched. The CDR3 sequence is 17 residues long. For the CDR3, the DNA is TGTGCCAGCAGCCCAAGGAGGACAGGGTACACACACAATGAGCAGTTCTTC. Translated, it gives CASSPRRTGYTHNEQFF.

The chain carries TRBV7-8 and TRBJ2-7; 7 bases align to TRBD1. The CDR3 totals 16 residues. Germline loops: CDR1 SGHVS, CDR2 FQNEAQ. The V gene end was trimmed by 1 base and the J gene end by 3 bases; junction bases not matched to a gene: 9. In DNA form, the CDR3 reads TGTGCCAGCAGCTTAGGGTACCGGGACAGCTACTACGAGCAGTACTTC. It encodes CASSLGYRDSYYEQYF.

The rearrangement uses TRBV10-3 and TRBJ2-1; 7 bases map to TRBD1. With V trimmed by 3 bases and J by 7 bases, 15 bases remained unmatched. In germline, CDR1 is ENHRY, CDR2 SYGVKD. CDR3 length: 17 residues. The CDR3, as DNA: TGTGCCATCAGTGATACCTCCGGGACAGTCCTAGGGAATGAGCAGTTCTTC. Its protein product is CAISDTSGTVLGNEQFF.